This T cell receptor (beta chain) was identified in a study of shared clonotypes between healthy human individuals. The wider study: Donor composition was a couple of women and three men, aged 18 to 49.

With 6 bases clipped from V and 5 bases from J, the junction kept 6 bases outside the gene matches. Germline loops: CDR1 MDHEN, CDR2 SYDVKM. CDR3 length: 15 residues. Notes on this clone: What it binds is unknown.

Sequencing used immunoSEQ multiplex PCR; TCRdb keeps in-frame clones, though not all of them. This repertoire shows around 95,000 clones, roughly two thirds found once; its top ten account for 35% to 55%. Findings and limits, study-wide: Among donors, sharing of clonotypes was expected to be affected by sequencing depth.

The chain carries TRBV28 and TRBJ2-3; 12 bases map to TRBD2. Sequencing was performed on memory CD8+ T cells sorted from blood. Specified subset: CD45RO+ cells pooled with CCR7-negative TemRA cells. The TCR comes from a man under 40 in good health. The CDR3 here is CASRAPGLAGDTQYF. The CDR3 DNA sequence: TGTGCCAGCAGGGCCCCGGGACTAGCGGGAGATACGCAGTATTTT. Filled out from reference TRBV28 and TRBJ2-3, the complete variable domain reads DVKVTQSSRYLVKRTGEKVFLECVQDMDHENMFWYRQDPGLGLRLIYFSYDVKMKEKGDIPEGYSVSREKKERFSLILESASTNQTSMYLCASRAPGLAGDTQYFGPGTRLTVL.